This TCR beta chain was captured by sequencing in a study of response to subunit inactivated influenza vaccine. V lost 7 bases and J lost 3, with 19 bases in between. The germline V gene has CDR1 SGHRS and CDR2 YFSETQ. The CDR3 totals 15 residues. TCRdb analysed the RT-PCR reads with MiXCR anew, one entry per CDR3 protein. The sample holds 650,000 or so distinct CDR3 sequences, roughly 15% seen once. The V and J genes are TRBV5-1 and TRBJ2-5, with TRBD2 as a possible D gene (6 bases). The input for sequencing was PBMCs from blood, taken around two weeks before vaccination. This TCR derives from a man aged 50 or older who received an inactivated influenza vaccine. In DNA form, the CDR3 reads TGCGCCAGCCAAAGAGCACCGGGACTCGAAGAGACCCAGTACTTC. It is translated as CASQRAPGLEETQYF.